The source of this T cell receptor beta chain is a study of Tregs in tolerant kidney transplant recipients. About the study: A roughly three-day belatacept mixed lymphocyte reaction, sometimes plus 5-day graft donor restimulation, preceded CD4+CD25+CD127- sorting. Study-wide points: Tregs expanded with activated donor B cells seemed most donor-specific. Biological reproducibility was not directly addressed, but technical replication error appeared minimal. The small number of patients limits these findings pending further validation.

TCRdb keeps only in-frame clones here, not all; method: immunoSEQ multiplex PCR. Among approximately 30,000 clones listed, 82% were seen once. The germline V and J ends were trimmed by 0 bases and 5 bases, with 15 bases remaining between them. From germline, CDR1 is MGHRA and CDR2 YSYEKL. The CDR3 sequence is 16 residues long. For this clone: What it binds is not known.

The chain recombines TRBV4-1 with TRBJ2-3; D is undetermined. Sample: Tregs from blood cultured with allogeneic cells. The TCR originated in a human donor in good health. CDR3 loop: CASSQDQAGGGDTQYF. CDR3 nucleotide sequence: TGCGCCAGCAGCCAAGATCAAGCCGGCGGTGGAGATACGCAGTATTTT.